These 20 T cell receptor beta chains share one sample of origin, sequenced in a study of early T cells in non-severe SARS-CoV-2 infection. TCRdb analysed the 5' RACE reads with MiXCR anew, one entry per CDR3 protein. Of over 85,000 distinct CDR3 sequences listed, 16% are singletons. Sequenced input: whole blood. All receptors come from an adult who was a healthcare worker with PCR-confirmed SARS-CoV-2 infection or an uninfected control (not recorded which).

The table lists this clonotype with many counts. This rearrangement joins TRBV27 to TRBJ1-1; D gene uncertain. This CDR3 is 12 amino acids long. Germline V CDR1 and CDR2: MNHEY, SMNVEV (reference sequence). V lost 4 bases to trimming and J lost 6 bases, with 9 bases between them. CDR3 sequence: CASSSYRAEAFF. DNA for the CDR3: TGTGCCAGCAGTTCGTACAGAGCTGAAGCTTTCTTT.

This clonotype was counted between two and nine times. CDR3 in DNA: TGTGCCAGCAGCGTAGCGGCGTTAGACACAGATACGCAGTATTTT. This codes for CASSVAALDTDTQYF. This chain connects TRBV9 to TRBJ2-3; D is undetermined. Trimming took 0 bases from V and 2 from J, leaving 10 bases between them. Germline V gene lookup returns CDR1 SGDLS and CDR2 YYNGEE. The CDR3 consists of 15 residues.

This clonotype came up many times. This rearrangement joins TRBV10-3 to TRBJ1-1, with 8 nucleotides matching TRBD1. The CDR3 runs 13 residues. In germline, CDR1 is ENHRY, CDR2 SYGVKD. The V gene end was trimmed by 5 bases and the J gene end by 1 base; junction bases not matched to a gene: 0. The CDR3 DNA sequence: TGTGCCATCAGTCAGGGGGCGAACACTGAAGCTTTCTTT. Its protein product is CAISQGANTEAFF.

The table lists this clonotype with many counts. The chain is built from TRBV28 and TRBJ1-1, with a tentative D call TRBD1 (6 bases). Per germline, CDR1 MDHEN and CDR2 SYDVKM. The length of the CDR3 is 13 residues. Trimming took 7 bases from V and 10 from J, leaving 19 bases between them. The CDR3: CASTVNGGMVAFF. For the CDR3, the DNA is TGTGCCAGCACCGTTAATGGGGGCATGGTAGCTTTCTTT.

The chain carries TRBV28 and TRBJ2-1, with 10 bases that match TRBD2. The length of the CDR3 is 15 residues. Germline CDR1 MDHEN, CDR2 SYDVKM. J gave up 9 bases and V 5 bases, and 10 bases lay outside the gene matches. CDR3: CASSLPHGTSVEQFF. The CDR3 bases are TGTGCCAGCAGTCTTCCGCACGGGACTAGCGTTGAGCAGTTCTTC.

This clonotype appeared a few times. The gene calls are TRBV19 and TRBJ2-3; maybe TRBD2 (7 bases). Germline V lookup: CDR1 LNHDA, CDR2 SQIVND (reference sequence). The CDR3 consists of 15 residues. Trimming left V 9 bases short and J 1 base short, with 17 bases between. This CDR3 is CASRSAGGRTDTQYF. The CDR3 nucleotides read TGTGCCAGCAGATCCGCCGGGGGGCGCACAGATACGCAGTATTTT.

The chain joins TRBV27 to TRBJ2-5; the D gene could be TRBD1 or TRBD2 (5 bases each). Germline assignment: CDR1 MNHEY and CDR2 SMNVEV (reference sequence). Trimming took off 6 bases at V and 5 bases at J, with 10 bases between the two ends. The CDR3 spans 12 residues. The CDR3 nucleotides read TGTGCCAGCAGGTCTGAGGGGGAGACCCAGTACTTC. Its protein is CASRSEGETQYF.

V gene TRBV12-3 or TRBV12-4 combines with J gene TRBJ2-7, with 12 bases that match TRBD2. J lost 2 bases, V lost 5 bases, and 10 bases had no gene match. The CDR3 length is 17 residues. The CDR3 is CASSPRLRLAGAYEQYF. DNA of the CDR3: TGTGCCAGCAGTCCCCGACTGCGACTAGCGGGGGCCTACGAGCAGTACTTC.

This rearrangement joins TRBV15 to TRBJ2-7; D tentatively fits TRBD1 or TRBD2 (5 bases each). The V end was cut by 1 base, the J end by 2 bases, with 18 bases between. The CDR3 has 17 residues. Germline V gene data show CDR1 as LNHNV and CDR2 as YYDKDF (reference sequence). CDR3 region: CATSRVGLGTGPYEQYF. DNA of the CDR3: TGTGCCACCAGCAGAGTAGGGCTCGGGACGGGACCCTACGAGCAGTACTTC.

The CDR3 DNA follows: TGTGCCAGCAGCTTACCCGCAACCCGCGGCGATGAGCAGTTCTTC. This codes for CASSLPATRGDEQFF. The chain combines TRBV7-8 with TRBJ2-1; D remains ambiguous. The CDR3 extends over 15 amino acids. V was clipped by 2 bases and J by 8 bases, with 16 bases between them. Germline V lookup: CDR1 SGHVS, CDR2 FQNEAQ.

This clonotype appeared a few times. This chain uses TRBV9 with TRBJ2-7; the match to TRBD2 covers 12 bases. The length of the CDR3 is 15 residues. V lost 4 bases, J lost 5 bases, and 7 bases stayed unmatched. The germline V gene encodes CDR1 SGDLS and CDR2 YYNGEE. The CDR3 DNA follows: TGTGCCAGCAGCAAGACTAGCGGGAGTTCCGACGAGCAGTACTTC. Its protein is CASSKTSGSSDEQYF.

This clonotype came up a few times. This chain joins TRBV28 and TRBJ2-3; D not certain. Per germline, CDR1 MDHEN and CDR2 SYDVKM. The CDR3 runs 12 residues. Trimming pared 6 bases from V and 7 bases from J, leaving 11 bases between. CDR3 in amino acids: CASSVPFNTQYF. The CDR3 DNA follows: TGTGCCAGCAGCGTTCCATTTAATACGCAGTATTTT.

This chain connects TRBV5-4 to TRBJ1-1; possible D gene TRBD1, 5 bases. In germline, CDR1 is SGHNT, CDR2 YYREEE (reference sequence). Trimming left V 4 bases short and J 8 bases short, with 12 bases between. The CDR3 sequence is 12 residues long. In DNA form, the CDR3 reads TGTGCCAGCAGCCCCGGGGGAAAAGAAGCTTTCTTT. Its translation is CASSPGGKEAFF.

This clonotype was observed a handful of times. This rearrangement joins TRBV20-1 to TRBJ1-5, with D hard to call. The CDR3 consists of 13 residues. Trimming shortened V by 0 bases and J by 5 bases, and 8 bases separated the two germline ends. Germline lookup yields CDR1 DFQATT and CDR2 SNEGSKA (reference sequence). In DNA form, the CDR3 reads TGCAGTGCTAGAGACGGTCTATATCAGCCCCAGCATTTT. Amino acids: CSARDGLYQPQHF.

This clonotype is classed as medium-sized (0.01 to 0.1%). The chain uses TRBV28 and TRBJ2-1; unclear D gene. There are 12 residues in the CDR3. Trimming took off 5 bases at V and 1 base at J, with 3 bases between the two ends. Germline CDR1 is MDHEN and CDR2 is SYDVKM. This chain's CDR3 is CASSKSYNEQFF. In nucleotides, the CDR3 is TGTGCCAGCAGTAAGTCCTACAATGAGCAGTTCTTC.

The chain joins TRBV11-2 to TRBJ2-5; 7 bases are shared with TRBD2. Trimming at V came to 5 bases and at J to 5 bases, leaving 8 bases not matched to a gene. The CDR3 extends over 14 amino acids. The germline CDR1 and CDR2 sequences are SGHAT and FQNNGV. CDR3 nucleotide sequence: TGTGCCAGCAGCCCGGGGGGACGGCGGGAGACCCAGTACTTC. Translation gives CASSPGGRRETQYF. Looking up the rest from reference TRBV11-2 and TRBJ2-5 gives the full variable domain: EAGVAQSPRYKIIEKRQSVAFWCNPISGHATLYWYQQILGQGPKLLIQFQNNGVVDDSQLPKDRFSAERLKGVDSTLKIQPAKLEDSAVYLCASSPGGRRETQYFGPGTRLLVL.

This clonotype showed up just a few times. J is TRBJ2-7 and V is TRBV7-8; tentative D call: TRBD1 (5 bases). CDR3 length: 14 residues. Germline CDR1 and CDR2: SGHVS and FQNEAQ. Trimming pared 0 bases from V and 6 bases from J, leaving 12 bases between. CDR3 bases: TGTGCCAGCAGCTTAGCGGGTGTAAGGGGCGAGCAGTACTTC. Protein product: CASSLAGVRGEQYF.

This clonotype occurred many times. Germline is not matched at one junction end, which may reflect a read error. The chain couples TRBV3-1 to TRBJ1-1; D is unclear. In germline, CDR1 is LGHDT, CDR2 YNNKEL (reference sequence). There are 13 residues in the CDR3. This CDR3 reads CASSQVRGTEAFF. The CDR3 DNA reads as TGCGCCAGCAGCCAAGTTCGGGGAACTGAAGCTTTCTTT.

The V gene is TRBV7-9, the J gene TRBJ2-7; D is uncertain. The CDR3 has 14 residues. The V and J ends lost 0 bases and 3 bases respectively, with 9 bases between them. The V gene's germline CDR1 is SEHNR and CDR2 FQNEAQ (reference sequence). CDR3 region: CASSLATNDYEQYF. The CDR3 nucleotides are TGTGCCAGCAGCTTAGCTACGAACGACTACGAGCAGTACTTC.

This clonotype was picked up a small number of times. The chain uses TRBV2 and TRBJ2-7, with D unresolved. Deletions cut 4 bases from V and 6 bases from J, with 19 bases between. The CDR3 sequence is 15 residues long. The V gene's germline CDR1 is SNHLY and CDR2 FYNNEI. The CDR3 loop reads CASSVRSGLPGEQYF. The CDR3 DNA sequence: TGTGCCAGCAGTGTTCGCTCGGGCTTACCCGGCGAGCAGTACTTC.